This T cell receptor beta chain is from a study of radiotherapy plus CTLA-4 blockade in lung cancer. About the study: The study recorded objective responses in roughly 20% of patients and disease control in 31%. Study-level points and caveats: Early blood T cell clone dynamics reportedly forecast response best, with interferon-beta. Among blood TCR repertoires after radiotherapy plus ipilimumab, tumor-derived clones expanded.

The ends lost 3 bases at V and 3 bases at J; junction bases unmatched: 3. From germline, CDR1 is SEHNR and CDR2 FQNEAQ (reference sequence). The CDR3 spans 14 residues. Some clones are missing from TCRdb's copy, which holds only in-frame ones; the method was immunoSEQ multiplex PCR. The repertoire consists of some 50,000 clones, with roughly 84% occurring once and the leading ten covering 3.2%. Comments on this clone: What it binds is unknown.

The source material was peripheral blood, sampled from a patient treated with radiotherapy plus ipilimumab. The TCR was taken from a human donor with non-small cell lung cancer who had a partial response to radiotherapy plus ipilimumab. V usage is TRBV7-9 and J usage is TRBJ2-7, with TRBD1 identical over 9 bases. The CDR3 DNA follows: TGTGCCAGCAGCTTCTCGGGACAGGGCTACGAGCAGTACTTC. Amino acids: CASSFSGQGYEQYF.